These 15 T cell receptor beta chains were sequenced from one sample in a study of cytomegalovirus exposure and HLA in healthy donors. A multiplex PCR was run with 60 Vbeta primers and 13 Jbeta primers. The data were produced by immunoSEQ multiplex PCR, yet TCRdb's version contains in-frame clones alone and is incomplete. Of about 140,000 clones listed, roughly 77% are singletons. Specimen: PBMCs. Receptor source: a man younger than 40 in good health and CMV-seronegative.

The rearrangement uses TRBV27 and TRBJ2-7, with a weak D call TRBD2 (6 bases). CDR3 size: 14 residues. Germline values: CDR1 MNHEY, CDR2 SMNVEV (reference sequence). V was cut by 2 bases and J by 2 bases, with 10 bases left in between. In DNA, the CDR3 is TGTGCCAGCAGTTTAAGGCGGGGCGCCTACGAGCAGTACTTC. Translating it yields CASSLRRGAYEQYF.

The genes are TRBV6-6 and TRBJ1-3; D is possibly TRBD1 (5 bases). Trimming stripped 8 bases from V and 1 base from J, with 15 bases between. From germline, CDR1 is MNHNY and CDR2 SVGAGI (reference sequence). The CDR3 covers 15 residues. The CDR3 here is CASGREGRSGNTIYF. In DNA, the CDR3 is TGTGCCAGCGGTCGGGAGGGACGTTCTGGAAACACCATATATTTT.

CDR3 in amino acids: CAWSVGGQKNIQYF. CDR3 bases: TGTGCCTGGAGTGTGGGGGGACAGAAAAACATTCAGTACTTC. The chain has TRBV30 and TRBJ2-4; tentatively, D is TRBD1 (7 bases). There are 14 residues in the CDR3. CDR1 and CDR2 (germline): GTSNPN, SVGIG (reference sequence). The V and J ends lost 0 bases and 4 bases respectively, with 10 bases between them. Together with reference TRBV30 and TRBJ2-4, the CDR3 gives the full variable domain: SQTIHQWPATLVQPVGSPLSLECTVEGTSNPNLYWYRQAAGRGLQLLFYSVGIGQISSEVPQNLSASRPQDRQFILSSKKLLLSDSGFYLCAWSVGGQKNIQYFGAGTRLSVL.

The chain combines TRBV28 with TRBJ2-5, with 8 positions matching TRBD1. From germline, CDR1 is MDHEN and CDR2 SYDVKM. The CDR3 length is 14 residues. The V gene end was trimmed by 6 bases and the J gene end by 2 bases; junction bases not matched to a gene: 5. CDR3 nucleotides: TGTGCCAGCAGCCCTGGGACAGGACAAGAGACCCAGTACTTC. Translation gives CASSPGTGQETQYF. Drawing the rest from reference TRBV28 and TRBJ2-5, the complete variable domain is DVKVTQSSRYLVKRTGEKVFLECVQDMDHENMFWYRQDPGLGLRLIYFSYDVKMKEKGDIPEGYSVSREKKERFSLILESASTNQTSMYLCASSPGTGQETQYFGPGTRLLVL.

This clone was recorded once. The J gene is TRBJ2-2, the V gene TRBV7-3; 8 nucleotides agree with TRBD1. The CDR3 runs 16 residues. V trimming: 2 bases; J trimming: 2 bases; junction bases outside the gene matches: 4. Germline-derived CDR1 and CDR2 are SGHTA and FQGTGA. The CDR3 bases are TGTGCCAGCAGCTTAGTTGACAGGGGCAACACCGGGGAGCTGTTTTTT. This encodes CASSLVDRGNTGELFF.

The chain recombines TRBV28 with TRBJ2-5, with D maybe TRBD1 (5 bases). Germline CDR1 reads MDHEN; CDR2 reads SYDVKM. Trimming pared 3 bases from V and 5 bases from J, leaving 10 bases between. The CDR3 covers 13 residues. CDR3 loop: CASSFGQRETQYF. The CDR3, as DNA: TGTGCCAGCAGTTTCGGACAAAGGGAGACCCAGTACTTC.

The chain carries TRBV5-4 and TRBJ2-3, with a weak D call TRBD2 (6 bases). Germline CDR1 reads SGHNT; CDR2 reads YYREEE (reference sequence). V shed 0 bases and J shed 2 bases, with 13 bases lying between them. The CDR3 consists of 16 residues. CDR3 protein: CASSLGGAGPTDTQYF. DNA of the CDR3: TGTGCCAGCAGCTTGGGCGGGGCGGGACCCACAGATACGCAGTATTTT.

The genes are TRBV6-1 and TRBJ1-5, with no clear D. The CDR3 loop spans 15 amino acids. V lost 7 bases and J 4 bases, leaving 17 bases between the germline ends. Germline V gives CDR1 MNHNS, CDR2 SASEGT. In DNA form, the CDR3 reads TGTGCCAGCACTTCTGAGAGGGTAGGTAATCAGCCCCAGCATTTT. Translating it yields CASTSERVGNQPQHF.

V gene TRBV7-3 combines with J gene TRBJ2-7; the match to TRBD1 covers 8 bases. V lost 5 bases, J lost 3 bases, and 3 bases stayed unmatched. Per the germline V gene, CDR1 is SGHTA and CDR2 is FQGTGA. The CDR3 contains 13 residues. CDR3 sequence reads: CASSPTGGYEQYF. For the CDR3, the DNA is TGTGCCAGCAGCCCTACAGGGGGCTACGAGCAGTACTTC.

CDR3 sequence (DNA): TGTGCCAGCAGCCCACGGACATCCTCGACAACTAATGAAAAACTGTTTTTT. Encoded protein: CASSPRTSSTTNEKLFF. V is TRBV7-8 and J is TRBJ1-4, with D possibly TRBD1 on 5 matching bases. The CDR3 extends over 17 amino acids. Per the germline V gene, CDR1 is SGHVS and CDR2 is FQNEAQ. V was clipped by 5 bases and J by 0 bases, with 16 bases between them.

This chain connects TRBV5-6 to TRBJ2-5; maybe TRBD1 (6 bases). The CDR3 length is 14 residues. V lost 4 bases to trimming and J lost 5 bases, with 15 bases between them. Germline CDR1 SGHDT, CDR2 YYEEEE. CDR3 DNA sequence: TGTGCCAGCAGCCAAAGGCAGGGGCGGGAGACCCAGTACTTC. Amino acid sequence: CASSQRQGRETQYF.

The chain has TRBV7-9 and TRBJ2-7; weak D call: TRBD2 (6 bases). V was pared by 5 bases and J by 4 bases, with 18 bases between. Germline V gives CDR1 SEHNR, CDR2 FQNEAQ (reference sequence). The CDR3 contains 15 residues. The CDR3 DNA reads TGTGCCAGCAGCCCCGGGTGGGGGGACCCTTACGAGCAGTACTTC. It specifies CASSPGWGDPYEQYF.

The rearrangement links TRBV1 to TRBJ1-2; no DNA check was done on the table's D call, TRBD1. TRBV1 is designated a pseudogene. CDR3 length: 15 residues. In DNA form, the CDR3 reads TGCACCAGCAGCCCTGGCCAGGGGCCCTTAGATGGCTACACCTTC. This codes for CTSSPGQGPLDGYTF.

Comments on this clone: The junction differs from germline at one of its ends, possibly a read error. V is TRBV7-9 and J is TRBJ2-2, with a tentative D call TRBD1 (6 bases). Per germline, CDR1 SEHNR and CDR2 FQNEAQ (reference sequence). This CDR3 has 12 amino acids. The CDR3 DNA sequence: TGTTCCAGCAGCAGGGGCACCGGGGAGCTGTTTTTT. This codes for CSSSRGTGELFF.

The chain combines TRBV5-6 with TRBJ2-7; 8 bases align to TRBD2. Germline trimming cut 3 bases from V and 4 bases from J; bases unmatched to any gene: 12. Germline lookup yields CDR1 SGHDT and CDR2 YYEEEE. CDR3 size: 16 residues. The CDR3 nucleotides read TGTGCCAGCAGCTCGACTAGCGCCAATACCCTATACGAGCAGTACTTC. Translated, it gives CASSSTSANTLYEQYF.